The following is a TCR beta chain sequence with its context. The V gene end was trimmed by 2 bases and the J gene end by 1 base; junction bases not matched to a gene: 10. The CDR3 is 17 residues long. The germline V gene has CDR1 SGHTA and CDR2 FQGNSA. Original analysis: Reference gene primer amplification gave nucleated cell count estimates. The method was immunoSEQ multiplex PCR; TCRdb's version includes in-frame clones alone and lacks a portion of them. From that table come the V and J calls and clone size; the DNA was used to work out D and trimming. The sample consists of about 97,000 clones, about 80% of them appearing once. The data originate from a study of blood T cell repertoires in COVID-19. Study-level information: Collection of acute and convalescent COVID-19 samples took place in the United States, Italy and Spain. T cells, B-cell-depleted T cells, or PBMCs provided the cDNA or gDNA that served as material.

V usage is TRBV7-2 and J usage is TRBJ1-2, with 7 bases aligning to TRBD1. The sample comprised peripheral blood. The clonotype was recovered from a man between 65 and 85 years old with acute or convalescent COVID-19. The CDR3 spells CASSLRYRGDLNYGYTF. CDR3 nucleotides: TGTGCCAGCAGCTTAAGGTACAGGGGCGATCTTAACTATGGCTACACCTTC.